One sample yielded the 13 T cell receptor beta chains listed below, sequenced in a study of radiation and T cells in renal cell carcinoma. Sample time point: blood 2 weeks post-SBRT. Treatment meaning: 15 Gy SBRT to primary tumor, nephrectomy 4 weeks later. Profiling relied on immunoSEQ multiplex PCR, and the TCRdb table lists in-frame clones only, not all of them. The data hold some 70,000 clones, with about four fifths observed a single time. The source material was blood, sampled from a patient whose treatment included radiotherapy and nephrectomy. The receptors originated from a man in his sixties with renal cell carcinoma.

V is TRBV5-4 and J is TRBJ2-3; 11 bases agree with TRBD2. The CDR3 extends over 14 amino acids. In germline, CDR1 is SGHNT, CDR2 YYREEE (reference sequence). With V trimmed by 2 bases and J by 5 bases, 1 base remained unmatched. CDR3 sequence reads: CASSFGLAGDTQYF. In DNA form, the CDR3 reads TGTGCCAGCAGCTTCGGACTAGCGGGAGATACGCAGTATTTT.

The chain joins TRBV28 to TRBJ2-1; 10 bases align to TRBD2. CDR3 size: 14 residues. Germline loops: CDR1 MDHEN, CDR2 SYDVKM. Trimming at V came to 5 bases and at J to 10 bases, leaving 8 bases not matched to a gene. In DNA, the CDR3 is TGTGCCAGCAGTGAACCGGGACTAGCGCGCGAGCAGTTCTTC. Translated: CASSEPGLAREQFF.

There are a few counts of this clone. The chain joins TRBV27 to TRBJ2-4, with 11 bases identical to TRBD2. Germline V gene sequence: CDR1 MNHEY, CDR2 SMNVEV (reference sequence). V lost 4 bases, J lost 3 bases, and 8 bases stayed unmatched. The CDR3 loop spans 17 amino acids. CDR3 sequence: CASSSPTSGTGKNIQYF. As DNA, the CDR3 is TGTGCCAGCAGTTCGCCGACTAGCGGGACAGGCAAAAACATTCAGTACTTC.

This rearrangement joins TRBV29-1 to TRBJ2-2; TRBD2 might be the D (5 bases). This CDR3 region has 14 residues. V lost 2 bases to trimming and J lost 3 bases, with 10 bases between them. Germline V gives CDR1 SQVTM, CDR2 ANQGSEA. CDR3 region: CSVEPGDYTGELFF. In DNA form, the CDR3 reads TGCAGCGTTGAACCCGGGGATTACACCGGGGAGCTGTTTTTT.

This sequence joins TRBV7-2 and TRBJ2-7; D might be TRBD1 (6 bases). Germline V lookup: CDR1 SGHTA, CDR2 FQGNSA. Trimming took 5 bases from V and 3 from J, leaving 14 bases between them. The CDR3 has 14 amino acids. CDR3 coding DNA: TGTGCCAGCAGCCGTTCCCAGGGGCTCTACGAGCAGTACTTC. Its translation: CASSRSQGLYEQYF.

This chain links TRBV30 with TRBJ1-3; D not certain. CDR1 and CDR2 (germline): GTSNPN, SVGIG (reference sequence). The V gene lost 3 bases and the J gene lost 1 base, with 10 bases spanning the gap. This CDR3 has 14 amino acids. DNA for the CDR3: TGTGCCTGGAGCGGGGTTCGTTCTGGAAACACCATATATTTT. Its protein product is CAWSGVRSGNTIYF.

The chain recombines TRBV30 with TRBJ2-1, with D possibly being TRBD2 (6 bases). Between the trimmed V and J ends, which lost 3 bases and 7 bases, there was a span of 19 bases. Per the germline V gene, CDR1 is GTSNPN and CDR2 is SVGIG (reference sequence). The CDR3 loop spans 15 amino acids. CDR3 in amino acids: CAWSLGTGLANEQFF. The CDR3 DNA reads TGTGCCTGGAGCCTAGGGACTGGATTGGCGAATGAGCAGTTCTTC.

V gene TRBV5-6 combines with J gene TRBJ1-2; D not resolved. The CDR3 length is 12 residues. V lost 4 bases to trimming and J lost 4 bases, with 8 bases between them. Germline V gene lookup returns CDR1 SGHDT and CDR2 YYEEEE. The chain's CDR3 is CASSRTGYGYTF. The DNA for the CDR3 is TGTGCCAGCAGCCGAACGGGCTATGGCTACACCTTC.

This rearrangement joins TRBV18 to TRBJ2-1; no clear D. The CDR3 has 16 residues. The germline CDR1 and CDR2 sequences are KGHSH and LQKENI. V lost 4 bases and J 0 bases, leaving 13 bases between the germline ends. The CDR3 spells CASSLISISSYNEQFF. Here the CDR3 DNA reads TGTGCCAGCTCACTCATTAGTATTAGCTCCTACAATGAGCAGTTCTTC.

The V and J genes are TRBV7-9 and TRBJ1-2; D remains unclear. The CDR3 runs to 15 residues. V was trimmed by 1 base and J by 6 bases, leaving 15 bases between them. Germline V gene sequence: CDR1 SEHNR, CDR2 FQNEAQ (reference sequence). This CDR3 is CASSLVVDWEDGYTF. CDR3 sequence (DNA): TGTGCCAGCAGCTTAGTGGTGGACTGGGAGGATGGCTACACCTTC.

The chain couples TRBV7-2 to TRBJ1-1; 7 bases map to TRBD1. This CDR3 contains 15 residues. From germline, CDR1 is SGHTA and CDR2 FQGNSA. V shed 5 bases, J shed 6 bases, and the junction held 12 bases outside the gene matches. The chain's CDR3 is CASSMRTGGVSEAFF. Written as DNA, the CDR3 is TGTGCCAGCAGCATGAGGACAGGTGGAGTCTCTGAAGCTTTCTTT.

V is TRBV29-1 and J is TRBJ1-2; TRBD1 matches 8 bases. J was trimmed by 4 bases and V by 7 bases; bases with no gene match: 11. The CDR3 contains 14 residues. CDR1 is SQVTM, CDR2 ANQGSEA, per germline. The chain's CDR3 is CSGLTGAGTYGYTF. Written as DNA, the CDR3 is TGCAGCGGCCTGACAGGGGCCGGGACCTATGGCTACACCTTC.

The chain carries TRBV19 and TRBJ2-3, with D perhaps matching TRBD2 (6 bases). Germline CDR1 and CDR2: LNHDA and SQIVND (reference sequence). Trimming removed 0 bases at V and 5 bases at J, with 12 bases between. The CDR3 is 15 residues long. CDR3: CASSIEGRDLDTQYF. The CDR3 region has the DNA TGTGCCAGTAGTATAGAAGGCAGGGACTTAGATACGCAGTATTTT.